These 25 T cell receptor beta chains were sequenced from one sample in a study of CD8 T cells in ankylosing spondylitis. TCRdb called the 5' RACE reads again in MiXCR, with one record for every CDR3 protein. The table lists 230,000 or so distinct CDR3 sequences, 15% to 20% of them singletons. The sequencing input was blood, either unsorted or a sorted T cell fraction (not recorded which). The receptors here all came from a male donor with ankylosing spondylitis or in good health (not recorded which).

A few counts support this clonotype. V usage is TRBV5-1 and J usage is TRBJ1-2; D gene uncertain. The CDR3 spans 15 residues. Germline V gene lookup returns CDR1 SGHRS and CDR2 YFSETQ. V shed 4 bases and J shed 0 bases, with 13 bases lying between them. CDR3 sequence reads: CASSVWWQSNYGYTF. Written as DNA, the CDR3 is TGCGCCAGCAGCGTTTGGTGGCAGTCTAACTATGGCTACACCTTC.

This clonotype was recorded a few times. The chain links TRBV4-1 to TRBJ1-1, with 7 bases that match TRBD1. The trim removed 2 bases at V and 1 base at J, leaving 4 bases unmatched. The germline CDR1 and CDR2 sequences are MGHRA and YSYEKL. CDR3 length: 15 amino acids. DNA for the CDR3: TGCGCCAGCAGCCAACGAGGGACAGAGAACACTGAAGCTTTCTTT. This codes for CASSQRGTENTEAFF.

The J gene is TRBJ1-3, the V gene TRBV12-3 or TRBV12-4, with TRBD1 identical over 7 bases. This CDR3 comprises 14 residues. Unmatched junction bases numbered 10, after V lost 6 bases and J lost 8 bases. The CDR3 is CASRPLDREDTIYF. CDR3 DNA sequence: TGTGCCAGCAGGCCGCTCGACAGGGAGGACACCATATATTTT.

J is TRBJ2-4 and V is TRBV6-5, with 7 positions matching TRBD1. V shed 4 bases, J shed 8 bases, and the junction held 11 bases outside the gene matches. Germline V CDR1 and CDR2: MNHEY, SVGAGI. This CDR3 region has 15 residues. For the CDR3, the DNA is TGTGCCAGCAGTTCCCTACGGGACAGAGGTTACATTCAGTACTTC. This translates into CASSSLRDRGYIQYF.

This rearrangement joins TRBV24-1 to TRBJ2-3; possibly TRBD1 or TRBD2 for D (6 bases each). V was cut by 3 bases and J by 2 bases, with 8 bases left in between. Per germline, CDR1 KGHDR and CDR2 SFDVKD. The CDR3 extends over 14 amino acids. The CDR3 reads CATSDPGATDTQYF. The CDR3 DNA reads TGTGCCACCAGTGATCCGGGGGCCACAGATACGCAGTATTTT.

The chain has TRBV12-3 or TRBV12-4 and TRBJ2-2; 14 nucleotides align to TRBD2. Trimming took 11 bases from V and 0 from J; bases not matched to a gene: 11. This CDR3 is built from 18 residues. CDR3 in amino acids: CAALAEGLAGANTGELFF. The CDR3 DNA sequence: TGTGCCGCCCTGGCCGAGGGACTAGCGGGAGCGAACACCGGGGAGCTGTTTTTT.

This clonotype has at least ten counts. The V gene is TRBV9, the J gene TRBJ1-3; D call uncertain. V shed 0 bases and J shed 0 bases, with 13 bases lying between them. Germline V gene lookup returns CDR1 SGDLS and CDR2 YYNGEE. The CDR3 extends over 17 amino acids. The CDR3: CASSVDLGLSSGNTIYF. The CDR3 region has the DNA TGTGCCAGCAGCGTAGATTTAGGTCTATCCTCTGGAAACACCATATATTTT. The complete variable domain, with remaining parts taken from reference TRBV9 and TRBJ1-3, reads DSGVTQTPKHLITATGQRVTLRCSPRSGDLSVYWYQQSLDQGLQFLIQYYNGEERAKGNILERFSAQQFPDLHSELNLSSLELGDSALYFCASSVDLGLSSGNTIYFGEGSWLTVV.

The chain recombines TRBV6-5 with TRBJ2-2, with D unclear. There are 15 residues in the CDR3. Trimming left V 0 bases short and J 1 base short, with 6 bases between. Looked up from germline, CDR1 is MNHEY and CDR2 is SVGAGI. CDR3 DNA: TGTGCCAGCAGTTACTCGAAGGGGAACACCGGGGAGCTGTTTTTT. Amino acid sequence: CASSYSKGNTGELFF.

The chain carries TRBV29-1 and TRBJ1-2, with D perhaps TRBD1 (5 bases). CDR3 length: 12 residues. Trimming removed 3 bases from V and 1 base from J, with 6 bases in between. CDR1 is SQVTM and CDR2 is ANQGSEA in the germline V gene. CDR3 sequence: CSVETDNYGYTF. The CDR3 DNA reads TGCAGCGTTGAGACAGATAACTATGGCTACACCTTC.

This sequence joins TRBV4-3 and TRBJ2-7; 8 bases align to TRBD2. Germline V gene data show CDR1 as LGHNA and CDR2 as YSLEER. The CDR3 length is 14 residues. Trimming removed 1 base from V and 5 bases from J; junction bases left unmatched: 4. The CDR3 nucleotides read TGCGCCAGCAGCCAAGCGGGGGGGACCAACGAGCAGTACTTC. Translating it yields CASSQAGGTNEQYF.

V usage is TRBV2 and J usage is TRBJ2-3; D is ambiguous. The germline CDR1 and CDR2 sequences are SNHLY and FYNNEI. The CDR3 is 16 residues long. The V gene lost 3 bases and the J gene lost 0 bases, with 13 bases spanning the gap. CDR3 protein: CASSDLGSLSTDTQYF. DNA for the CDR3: TGTGCCAGCAGTGATCTGGGATCCCTTAGCACAGATACGCAGTATTTT.

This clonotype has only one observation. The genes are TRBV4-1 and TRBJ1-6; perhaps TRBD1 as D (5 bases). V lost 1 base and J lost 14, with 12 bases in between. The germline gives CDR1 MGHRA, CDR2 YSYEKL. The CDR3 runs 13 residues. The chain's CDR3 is CASSQGLEGTLHF. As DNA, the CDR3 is TGCGCCAGCAGCCAAGGTCTCGAGGGGACCCTCCACTTT.

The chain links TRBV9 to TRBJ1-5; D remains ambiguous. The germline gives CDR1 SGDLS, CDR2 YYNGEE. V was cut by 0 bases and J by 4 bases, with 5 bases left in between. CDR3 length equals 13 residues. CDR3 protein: CASSVVPNQPQHF. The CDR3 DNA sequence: TGTGCCAGCAGCGTAGTCCCTAATCAGCCCCAGCATTTT. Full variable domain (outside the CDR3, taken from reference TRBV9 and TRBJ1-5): DSGVTQTPKHLITATGQRVTLRCSPRSGDLSVYWYQQSLDQGLQFLIQYYNGEERAKGNILERFSAQQFPDLHSELNLSSLELGDSALYFCASSVVPNQPQHFGDGTRLSIL.

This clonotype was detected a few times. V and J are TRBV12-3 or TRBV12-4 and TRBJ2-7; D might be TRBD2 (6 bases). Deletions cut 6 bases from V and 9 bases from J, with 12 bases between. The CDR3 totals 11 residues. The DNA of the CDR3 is TGTGCCAGCAGCTCTGGGGGGTCGCAGTACTTC. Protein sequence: CASSSGGSQYF.

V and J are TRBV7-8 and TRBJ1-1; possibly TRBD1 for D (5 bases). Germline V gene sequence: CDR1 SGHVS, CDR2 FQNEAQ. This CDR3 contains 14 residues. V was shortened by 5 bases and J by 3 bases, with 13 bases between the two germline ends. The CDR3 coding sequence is TGTGCCAGCAGCCTGGGACCGGAGGACACTGAAGCTTTCTTT. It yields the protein CASSLGPEDTEAFF.

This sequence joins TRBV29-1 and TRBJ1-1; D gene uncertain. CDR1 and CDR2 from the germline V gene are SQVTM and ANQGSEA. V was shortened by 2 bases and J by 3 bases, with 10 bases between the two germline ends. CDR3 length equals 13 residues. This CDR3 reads CSVERVPDTEAFF. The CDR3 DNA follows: TGCAGCGTTGAAAGGGTGCCGGACACTGAAGCTTTCTTT. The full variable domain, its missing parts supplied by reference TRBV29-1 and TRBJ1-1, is SAVISQKPSRDICQRGTSLTIQCQVDSQVTMMFWYRQQPGQSLTLIATANQGSEATYESGFVIDKFPISRPNLTFSTLTVSNMSPEDSSIYLCSVERVPDTEAFFGQGTRLTVV.

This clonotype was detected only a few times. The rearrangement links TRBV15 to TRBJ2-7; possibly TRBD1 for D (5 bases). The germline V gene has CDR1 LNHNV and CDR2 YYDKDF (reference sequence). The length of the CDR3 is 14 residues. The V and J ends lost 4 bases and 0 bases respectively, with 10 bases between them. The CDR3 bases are TGTGCCACCAGCACCCCGACAGTCTCCTACGAGCAGTACTTC. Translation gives CATSTPTVSYEQYF.

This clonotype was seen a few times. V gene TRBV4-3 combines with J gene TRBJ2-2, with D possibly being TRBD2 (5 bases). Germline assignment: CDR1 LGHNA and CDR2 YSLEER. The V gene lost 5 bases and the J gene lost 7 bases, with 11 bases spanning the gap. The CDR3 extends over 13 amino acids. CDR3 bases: TGCGCCAGCAGCTTCCGGACTGTCGGGGAGCTGTTTTTT. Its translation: CASSFRTVGELFF.

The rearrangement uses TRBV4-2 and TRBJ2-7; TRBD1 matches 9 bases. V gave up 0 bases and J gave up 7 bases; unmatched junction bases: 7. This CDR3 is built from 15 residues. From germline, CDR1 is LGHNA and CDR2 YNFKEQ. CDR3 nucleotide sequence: TGTGCCAGCAGCCAAGATTTAGGGACAGGGTGGGAGCAGTACTTC. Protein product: CASSQDLGTGWEQYF.

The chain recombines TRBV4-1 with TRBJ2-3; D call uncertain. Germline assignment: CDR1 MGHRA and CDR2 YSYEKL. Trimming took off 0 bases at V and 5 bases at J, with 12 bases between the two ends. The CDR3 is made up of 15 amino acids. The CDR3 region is CASSQDGSVRDTQYF. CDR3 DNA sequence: TGCGCCAGCAGCCAAGATGGGTCAGTCAGAGATACGCAGTATTTT.

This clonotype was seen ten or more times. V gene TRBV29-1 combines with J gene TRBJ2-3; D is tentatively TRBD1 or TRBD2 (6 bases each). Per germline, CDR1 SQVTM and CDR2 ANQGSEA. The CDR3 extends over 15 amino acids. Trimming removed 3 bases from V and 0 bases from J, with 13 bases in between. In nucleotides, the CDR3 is TGCAGCGTTGAGCCGGGGGCTGACAGCACAGATACGCAGTATTTT. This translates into CSVEPGADSTDTQYF.

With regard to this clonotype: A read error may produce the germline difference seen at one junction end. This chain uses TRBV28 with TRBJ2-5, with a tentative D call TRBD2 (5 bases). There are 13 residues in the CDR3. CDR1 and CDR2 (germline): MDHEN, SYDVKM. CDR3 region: CASASGIREAQYF. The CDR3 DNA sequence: TGTGCCAGCGCCTCCGGGATCCGAGAGGCCCAGTACTTC.

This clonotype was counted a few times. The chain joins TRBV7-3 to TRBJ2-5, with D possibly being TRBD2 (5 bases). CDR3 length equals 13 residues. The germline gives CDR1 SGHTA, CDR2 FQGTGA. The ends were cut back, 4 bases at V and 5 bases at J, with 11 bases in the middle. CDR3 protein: CASSSGLDETQYF. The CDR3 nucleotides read TGTGCCAGCAGCTCCGGACTCGATGAGACCCAGTACTTC.

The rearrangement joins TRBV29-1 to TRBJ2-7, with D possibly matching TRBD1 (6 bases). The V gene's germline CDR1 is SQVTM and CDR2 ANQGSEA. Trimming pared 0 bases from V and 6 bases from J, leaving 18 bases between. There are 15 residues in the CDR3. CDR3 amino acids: CSVEDNTGSTSEQYF. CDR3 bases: TGCAGCGTTGAAGATAACACAGGGTCTACGAGCGAGCAGTACTTC.

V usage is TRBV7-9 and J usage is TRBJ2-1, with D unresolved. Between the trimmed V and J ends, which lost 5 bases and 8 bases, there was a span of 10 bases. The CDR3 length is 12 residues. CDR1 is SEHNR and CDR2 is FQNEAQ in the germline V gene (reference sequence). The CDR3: CASSPEPDEQFF. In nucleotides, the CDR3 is TGTGCCAGCAGCCCTGAGCCAGATGAGCAGTTCTTC.